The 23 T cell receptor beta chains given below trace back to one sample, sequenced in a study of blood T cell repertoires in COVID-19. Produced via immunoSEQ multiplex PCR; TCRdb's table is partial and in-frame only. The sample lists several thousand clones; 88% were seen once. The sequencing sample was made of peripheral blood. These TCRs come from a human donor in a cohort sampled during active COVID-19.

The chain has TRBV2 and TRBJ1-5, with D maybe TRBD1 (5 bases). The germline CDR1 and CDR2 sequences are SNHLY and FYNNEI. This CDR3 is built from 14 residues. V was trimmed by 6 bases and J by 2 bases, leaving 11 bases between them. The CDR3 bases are TGTGCCAGCAGCCAGGGAAGGGGCAATCAGCCCCAGCATTTT. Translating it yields CASSQGRGNQPQHF.

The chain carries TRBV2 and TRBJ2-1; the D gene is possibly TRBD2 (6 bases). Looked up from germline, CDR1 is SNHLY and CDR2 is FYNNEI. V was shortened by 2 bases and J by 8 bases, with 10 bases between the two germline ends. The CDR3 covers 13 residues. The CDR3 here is CASSERLVYEQFF. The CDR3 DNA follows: TGTGCCAGCAGTGAAAGACTAGTCTATGAGCAGTTCTTC.

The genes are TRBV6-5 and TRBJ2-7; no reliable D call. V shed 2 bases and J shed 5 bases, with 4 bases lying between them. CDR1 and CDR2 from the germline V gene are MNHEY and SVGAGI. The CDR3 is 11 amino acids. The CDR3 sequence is CASSYSHEQYF. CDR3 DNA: TGTGCCAGCAGTTACAGCCACGAGCAGTACTTC.

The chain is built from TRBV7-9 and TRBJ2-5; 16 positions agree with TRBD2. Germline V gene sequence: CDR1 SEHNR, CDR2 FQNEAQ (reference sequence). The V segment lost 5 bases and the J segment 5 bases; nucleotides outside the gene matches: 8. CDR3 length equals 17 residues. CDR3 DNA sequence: TGTGCCAGCAGCCCCGGGACTAGCGGGAGGGCCTGGGAGACCCAGTACTTC. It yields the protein CASSPGTSGRAWETQYF.

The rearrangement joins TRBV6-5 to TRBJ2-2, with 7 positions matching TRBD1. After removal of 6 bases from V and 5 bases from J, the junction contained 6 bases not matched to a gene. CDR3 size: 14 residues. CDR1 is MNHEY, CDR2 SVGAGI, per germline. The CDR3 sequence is CASSLDRDTGELFF. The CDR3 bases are TGTGCCAGCAGCTTAGACAGGGATACCGGGGAGCTGTTTTTT.

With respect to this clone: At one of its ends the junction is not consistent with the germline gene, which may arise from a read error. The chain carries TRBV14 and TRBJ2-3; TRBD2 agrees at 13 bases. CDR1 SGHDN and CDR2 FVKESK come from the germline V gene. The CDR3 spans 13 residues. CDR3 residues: CASSQGRTSGGHF. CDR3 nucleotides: TGTGCCAGCAGCCAAGGGAGGACTAGCGGGGGTCATTTT.

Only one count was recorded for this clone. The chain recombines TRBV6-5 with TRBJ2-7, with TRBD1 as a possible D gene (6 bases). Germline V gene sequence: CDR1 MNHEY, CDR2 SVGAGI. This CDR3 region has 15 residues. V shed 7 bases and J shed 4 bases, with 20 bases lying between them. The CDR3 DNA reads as TGTGCCAGCACCTCTCTCGTGGCAGGGGTATACGAGCAGTACTTC. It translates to CASTSLVAGVYEQYF.

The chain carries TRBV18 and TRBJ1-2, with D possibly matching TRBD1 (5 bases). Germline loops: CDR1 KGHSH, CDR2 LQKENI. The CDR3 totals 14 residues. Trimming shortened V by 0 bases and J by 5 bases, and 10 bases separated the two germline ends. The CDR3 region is CASSPPGVGYGYTF. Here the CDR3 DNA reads TGTGCCAGCTCACCACCAGGGGTTGGGTATGGCTACACCTTC.

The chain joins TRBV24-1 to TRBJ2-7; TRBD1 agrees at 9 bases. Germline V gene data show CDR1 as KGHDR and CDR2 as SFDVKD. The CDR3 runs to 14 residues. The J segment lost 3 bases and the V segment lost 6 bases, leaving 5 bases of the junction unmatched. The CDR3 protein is CATSKGQGIYEQYF. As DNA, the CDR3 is TGTGCCACCAGTAAAGGACAGGGGATCTACGAGCAGTACTTC.

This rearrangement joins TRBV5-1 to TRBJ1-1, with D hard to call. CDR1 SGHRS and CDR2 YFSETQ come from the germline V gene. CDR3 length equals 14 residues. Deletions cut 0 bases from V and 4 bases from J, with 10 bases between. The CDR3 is CASSLGAAVTEAFF. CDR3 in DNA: TGCGCCAGCAGCTTGGGAGCGGCGGTCACTGAAGCTTTCTTT.

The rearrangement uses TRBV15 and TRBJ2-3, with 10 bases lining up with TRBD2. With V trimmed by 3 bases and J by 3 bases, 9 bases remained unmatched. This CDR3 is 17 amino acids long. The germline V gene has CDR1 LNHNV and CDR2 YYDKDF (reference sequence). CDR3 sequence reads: CATSSFAPAGGTDTQYF. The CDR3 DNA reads TGTGCCACCAGCAGTTTCGCCCCAGCGGGAGGGACAGATACGCAGTATTTT.

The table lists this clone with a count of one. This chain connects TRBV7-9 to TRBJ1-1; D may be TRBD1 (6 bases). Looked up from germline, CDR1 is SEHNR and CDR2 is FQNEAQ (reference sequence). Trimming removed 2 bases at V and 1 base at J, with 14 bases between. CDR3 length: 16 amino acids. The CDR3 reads CASSLTLRTENTEAFF. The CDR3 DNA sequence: TGTGCCAGCAGCTTAACGTTACGGACAGAGAACACTGAAGCTTTCTTT.

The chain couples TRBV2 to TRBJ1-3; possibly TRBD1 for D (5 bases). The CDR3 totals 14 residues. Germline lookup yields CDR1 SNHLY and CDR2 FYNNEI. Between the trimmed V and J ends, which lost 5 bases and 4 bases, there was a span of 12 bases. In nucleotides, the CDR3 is TGTGCCAGCAGTCCGCAGGGAGGAGGAAACACCATATATTTT. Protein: CASSPQGGGNTIYF.

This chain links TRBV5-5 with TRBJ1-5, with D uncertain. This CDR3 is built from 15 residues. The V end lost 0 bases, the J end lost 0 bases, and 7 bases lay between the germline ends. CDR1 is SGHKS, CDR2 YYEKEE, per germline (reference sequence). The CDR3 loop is CASSLAGNSNQPQHF. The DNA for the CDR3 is TGTGCCAGCAGCTTGGCGGGAAATAGCAATCAGCCCCAGCATTTT.

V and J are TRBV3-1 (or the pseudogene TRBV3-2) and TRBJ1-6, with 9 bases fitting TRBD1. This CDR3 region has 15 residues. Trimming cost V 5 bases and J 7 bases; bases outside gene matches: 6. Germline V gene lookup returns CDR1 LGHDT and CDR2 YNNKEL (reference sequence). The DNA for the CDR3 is TGTGCCAGCAGCTTAAAGGGGACAGGGAATTCACCCCTCCACTTT. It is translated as CASSLKGTGNSPLHF.

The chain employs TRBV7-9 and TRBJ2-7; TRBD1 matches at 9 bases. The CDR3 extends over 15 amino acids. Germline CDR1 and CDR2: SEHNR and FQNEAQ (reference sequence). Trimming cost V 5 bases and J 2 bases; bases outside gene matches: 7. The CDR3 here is CASSTGTGSAYEQYF. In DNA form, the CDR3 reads TGTGCCAGCAGCACCGGGACAGGGAGCGCCTACGAGCAGTACTTC.

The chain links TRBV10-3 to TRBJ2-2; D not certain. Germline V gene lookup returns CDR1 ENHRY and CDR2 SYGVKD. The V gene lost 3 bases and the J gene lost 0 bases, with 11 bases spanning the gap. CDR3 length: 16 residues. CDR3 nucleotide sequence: TGTGCCATCAGTGATATTAGCCCCTCGAACACCGGGGAGCTGTTTTTT. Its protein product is CAISDISPSNTGELFF.

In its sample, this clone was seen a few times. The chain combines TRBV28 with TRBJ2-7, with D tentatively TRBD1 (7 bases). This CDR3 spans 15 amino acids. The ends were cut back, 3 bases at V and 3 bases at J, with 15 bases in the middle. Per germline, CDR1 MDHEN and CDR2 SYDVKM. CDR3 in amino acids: CASSLWAQGGYEQYF. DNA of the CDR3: TGTGCCAGCAGTTTGTGGGCGCAGGGGGGCTACGAGCAGTACTTC.

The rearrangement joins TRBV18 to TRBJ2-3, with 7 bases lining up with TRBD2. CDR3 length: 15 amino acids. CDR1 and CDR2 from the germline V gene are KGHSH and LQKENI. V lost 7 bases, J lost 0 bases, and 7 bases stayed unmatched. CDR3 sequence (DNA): TGTGCCAGCTTGCCCCATAGCGGGAGCACAGATACGCAGTATTTT. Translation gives CASLPHSGSTDTQYF.

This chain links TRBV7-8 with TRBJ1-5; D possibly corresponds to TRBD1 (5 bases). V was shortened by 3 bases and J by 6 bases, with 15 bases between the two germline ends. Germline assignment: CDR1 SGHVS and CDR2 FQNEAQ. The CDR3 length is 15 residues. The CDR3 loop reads CASSFDRVGGQPQHF. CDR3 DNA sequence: TGTGCCAGCAGCTTTGACAGAGTCGGGGGTCAGCCCCAGCATTTT.

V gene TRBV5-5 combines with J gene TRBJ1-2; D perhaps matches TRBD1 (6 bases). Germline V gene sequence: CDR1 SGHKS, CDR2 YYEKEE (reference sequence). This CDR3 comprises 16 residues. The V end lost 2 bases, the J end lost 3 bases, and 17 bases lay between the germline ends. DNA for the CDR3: TGTGCCAGCAGCTTATCTCAGGGGTTTCTGGACTATGGCTACACCTTC. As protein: CASSLSQGFLDYGYTF. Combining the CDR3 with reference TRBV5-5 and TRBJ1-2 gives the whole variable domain DAGVTQSPTHLIKTRGQQVTLRCSPISGHKSVSWYQQVLGQGPQFIFQYYEKEERGRGNFPDRFSARQFPNYSSELNVNALLLGDSALYLCASSLSQGFLDYGYTFGSGTRLTVV.

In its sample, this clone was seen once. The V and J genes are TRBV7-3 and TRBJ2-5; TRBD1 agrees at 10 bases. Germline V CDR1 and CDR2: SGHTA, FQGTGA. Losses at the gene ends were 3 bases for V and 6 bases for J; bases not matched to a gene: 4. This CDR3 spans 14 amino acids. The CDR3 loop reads CASSLGQGTKTQYF. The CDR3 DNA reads TGTGCCAGCAGCTTGGGACAGGGGACCAAGACCCAGTACTTC.

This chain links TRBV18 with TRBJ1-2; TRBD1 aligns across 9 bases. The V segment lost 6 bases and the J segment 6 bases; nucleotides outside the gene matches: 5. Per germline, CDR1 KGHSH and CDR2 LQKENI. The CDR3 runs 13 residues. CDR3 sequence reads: CASSQGQGDGYTF. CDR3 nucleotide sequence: TGTGCCAGCTCCCAGGGACAGGGAGATGGCTACACCTTC.